This entry lists 13 T cell receptor beta chains sequenced from one sample in a study of long-term antiretroviral therapy in people with HIV. Survey-level immunoSEQ v3.0 assays were run. Only in-frame clones appear in the TCRdb table, and some are missing; sequencing was by immunoSEQ multiplex PCR. This repertoire shows 37,000 or so clones, around three quarters found once; its top ten account for under 6.5%. The material was unsorted PBMCs, obtained 3.4 years after starting antiretroviral therapy. The source is a man younger than 40 with HIV.

This chain connects TRBV10-3 to TRBJ2-3; 10 bases align to TRBD2. The V and J ends lost 11 bases and 6 bases, in that order; junction bases with no gene match: 14. Per the germline V gene, CDR1 is ENHRY and CDR2 is SYGVKD. CDR3 size: 15 residues. CDR3 sequence: CAVKGLAGVADTQYF. CDR3 bases: TGTGCCGTTAAGGGCCTAGCGGGAGTGGCGGATACGCAGTATTTT.

This chain joins TRBV30 and TRBJ1-5; the D is unclear. Germline V lookup: CDR1 GTSNPN, CDR2 SVGIG (reference sequence). V lost 1 base and J 6 bases, leaving 10 bases between the germline ends. CDR3 size: 13 residues. As DNA, the CDR3 is TGTGCCTGGAGTGCTTGGGGTATTCAGCCCCAGCATTTT. Protein: CAWSAWGIQPQHF.

The rearrangement joins TRBV7-2 to TRBJ1-2; 9 bases match TRBD1. Germline trimming cut 5 bases from V and 7 bases from J; bases unmatched to any gene: 8. The germline V gene encodes CDR1 SGHTA and CDR2 FQGNSA. The CDR3 covers 14 residues. CDR3 in DNA: TGTGCCAGCAGCCCCAGACAGGGGGAAGGTGGCTACACCTTC. Amino acid sequence: CASSPRQGEGGYTF.

The chain has TRBV29-1 and TRBJ2-7; 9 positions agree with TRBD2. In germline, CDR1 is SQVTM, CDR2 ANQGSEA. The CDR3 covers 16 residues. V lost 0 bases to trimming and J lost 7 bases; unmatched junction nucleotides: 13. CDR3 in DNA: TGCAGCGTTGAAGAAAGCATGACTAGCGGCTGGCTGGAGCAGTACTTC. Its protein product is CSVEESMTSGWLEQYF.

This sequence joins TRBV2 and TRBJ1-1; perhaps TRBD1 as D (5 bases). Trimming shortened V by 3 bases and J by 4 bases, and 15 bases separated the two germline ends. Germline V gene lookup returns CDR1 SNHLY and CDR2 FYNNEI. The CDR3 spans 15 residues. The CDR3 loop reads CASSDRAGFVTEAFF. DNA of the CDR3: TGTGCCAGCAGTGATCGGGCAGGGTTCGTCACTGAAGCTTTCTTT.

The V and J genes are TRBV28 and TRBJ2-3, with 12 bases lining up with TRBD2. V was pared by 4 bases and J by 6 bases, with 8 bases of the junction left unmatched. The CDR3 has 16 amino acids. Germline CDR1 is MDHEN and CDR2 is SYDVKM. The CDR3 region has the DNA TGTGCCAGCAGTTCCGCTAGCGGGAGGGCCGGGGATACGCAGTATTTT. Its translation is CASSSASGRAGDTQYF.

This sequence joins TRBV10-3 and TRBJ2-7, with D tentatively TRBD2 (5 bases). Trimming removed 4 bases from V and 6 bases from J, with 13 bases in between. Per germline, CDR1 ENHRY and CDR2 SYGVKD. The CDR3 spans 13 residues. Written as DNA, the CDR3 is TGTGCCATCAGTGGACCAGGACGGGGCGAGCAGTACTTC. Amino acids: CAISGPGRGEQYF.

The chain links TRBV7-2 to TRBJ2-3; D gene uncertain. Per germline, CDR1 SGHTA and CDR2 FQGNSA. Trimming took off 4 bases at V and 2 bases at J, with 7 bases between the two ends. This CDR3 is built from 13 residues. The CDR3 nucleotides are TGTGCCAGCAGCTCCATGCCCACAGATACGCAGTATTTT. It encodes CASSSMPTDTQYF.

The chain carries TRBV27 and TRBJ1-1; no firm D call. The CDR3 has 13 residues. Trimming took off 2 bases at V and 5 bases at J, with 9 bases between the two ends. Germline-derived CDR1 and CDR2 are MNHEY and SMNVEV (reference sequence). CDR3 in amino acids: CASSLGVSTEAFF. DNA of the CDR3: TGTGCCAGCAGTTTAGGGGTCTCAACTGAAGCTTTCTTT.

This clone was seen just once. V gene TRBV10-3 combines with J gene TRBJ2-1; the match to TRBD2 covers 15 bases. The germline gives CDR1 ENHRY, CDR2 SYGVKD. J was trimmed by 0 bases and V by 4 bases; bases with no gene match: 1. The CDR3 extends over 17 amino acids. The CDR3 DNA sequence: TGTGCCATCAGTGGGGGACTAGCGGGAGGCTCCTACAATGAGCAGTTCTTC. Its translation is CAISGGLAGGSYNEQFF.

This clone showed up just once. The gene calls are TRBV27 and TRBJ2-3; D gene ambiguous. The CDR3 extends over 11 amino acids. Trimming cost V 2 bases and J 6 bases, with 3 bases left between them. CDR1 MNHEY and CDR2 SMNVEV come from the germline V gene (reference sequence). The CDR3 DNA is TGTGCCAGCAGTTTAGGGGATACGCAGTATTTT. This translates into CASSLGDTQYF.

The V gene is TRBV4-3, the J gene TRBJ1-1; possible D gene TRBD1, 5 bases. The CDR3 extends over 14 amino acids. Germline V lookup: CDR1 LGHNA, CDR2 YSLEER. V dropped 0 bases and J dropped 6 bases, with 11 bases sitting between them. This CDR3 is CASSQDLSGSEAFF. In nucleotides, the CDR3 is TGCGCCAGCAGCCAAGACCTGTCAGGGTCTGAAGCTTTCTTT.

The rearrangement joins TRBV2 to TRBJ2-1; D ambiguous. This CDR3 is 14 amino acids long. Trimming stripped 4 bases from V and 0 bases from J, with 7 bases between. Germline CDR1 reads SNHLY; CDR2 reads FYNNEI. This CDR3 reads CASSVGSSYNEQFF. For the CDR3, the DNA is TGTGCCAGCAGTGTTGGTAGCTCCTACAATGAGCAGTTCTTC.